Sequencing of this TCR beta chain was carried out in a study of cytomegalovirus exposure and HLA in healthy donors. Germline V gene lookup returns CDR1 SGDLS and CDR2 YYNGEE. The J segment lost 2 bases and the V segment lost 3 bases, leaving 8 bases of the junction unmatched. This CDR3 is built from 16 residues. As for this clone: Its antigen is currently unknown.

General observations from the study: There were several of the most significant clusters that appeared linked to common viral pathogens in a later analysis. Most subjects had HLA-A and HLA-B alleles reportedly predicted accurately by TCR beta sequences. Rarity characterized most TCR sequences, yet some public TCRs appeared in many donors.

PCR amplification relied on 60 Vbeta primers (plus 13 Jbeta primers). Profiling relied on immunoSEQ multiplex PCR, and the TCRdb table lists in-frame clones only, not all of them. Here the sample table reports about 160,000 clones. The sequence was obtained from a woman in her forties or fifties in good health and CMV-seronegative. Source material: PBMCs. The chain carries TRBV9 and TRBJ2-3; TRBD1 agrees at 8 bases. The DNA for the CDR3 is TGTGCCAGCAGCGGTGGACAGGGTGTCCTCACAGATACGCAGTATTTT. It translates to CASSGGQGVLTDTQYF.